Below, 16 T cell receptor beta chains from the same sample are listed, as sequenced in a study of blood T cell repertoires in COVID-19. TCRdb's copy holds only in-frame clones and misses some; the assay was immunoSEQ multiplex PCR. Here the sample spans over 200,000 clones, around 86% being singletons. The sample comprised PBMCs or T cells enriched from blood (not recorded which). These receptors originate from a young man who had recovered from COVID-19.

The V call is TRBV5-4, the J call TRBJ2-1, with 10 bases aligning to TRBD2. With V trimmed by 4 bases and J by 6 bases, 7 bases remained unmatched. Germline values: CDR1 SGHNT, CDR2 YYREEE (reference sequence). This CDR3 has 15 residues. As DNA, the CDR3 is TGTGCCAGCAGCCGCAATAGCGGGGGGCTCAATGAGCAGTTCTTC. Protein product: CASSRNSGGLNEQFF. Together with reference TRBV5-4 and TRBJ2-1, the CDR3 gives the full variable domain: ETGVTQSPTHLIKTRGQQVTLRCSSQSGHNTVSWYQQALGQGPQFIFQYYREEENGRGNFPPRFSGLQFPNYSSELNVNALELDDSALYLCASSRNSGGLNEQFFGPGTRLTVL.

The chain links TRBV30 to TRBJ1-4, with D perhaps TRBD1 (6 bases). This CDR3 is built from 15 residues. Trimming cost V 3 bases and J 7 bases, with 18 bases left between them. Germline V gene data show CDR1 as GTSNPN and CDR2 as SVGIG (reference sequence). DNA of the CDR3: TGTGCCTGGAGGAACCGGGACAAAAATCGTGAAAAACTGTTTTTT. Its protein is CAWRNRDKNREKLFF.

This clone was found once. This chain connects TRBV5-1 to TRBJ2-5; a weak D match, TRBD2 (6 bases). CDR1 SGHRS and CDR2 YFSETQ come from the germline V gene. The V end lost 4 bases, the J end lost 0 bases, and 10 bases lay between the germline ends. The CDR3 has 14 residues. This CDR3 reads CASSRGTDQETQYF. The CDR3 bases are TGCGCCAGCAGCCGGGGGACGGACCAAGAGACCCAGTACTTC.

This rearrangement joins TRBV19 to TRBJ2-7; 9 bases map to TRBD2. Looked up from germline, CDR1 is LNHDA and CDR2 is SQIVND (reference sequence). The CDR3 loop spans 14 amino acids. V was pared by 3 bases and J by 3 bases, with 3 bases of the junction left unmatched. The CDR3 DNA sequence: TGTGCCAGTAGTATGACTAGCGGCAACTACGAGCAGTACTTC. This gives the protein CASSMTSGNYEQYF. The whole variable domain, remainder taken from reference TRBV19 and TRBJ2-7, is DGGITQSPKYLFRKEGQNVTLSCEQNLNHDAMYWYRQDPGQGLRLIYYSQIVNDFQKGDIAEGYSVSREKKESFPLTVTSAQKNPTAFYLCASSMTSGNYEQYFGPGTRLTVT.

This clone was detected once. The same CDR3 also results from other DNA sequences found in this sample. The chain recombines TRBV27 with TRBJ2-7, with 10 nucleotides matching TRBD2. The CDR3 loop spans 13 amino acids. Germline V lookup: CDR1 MNHEY, CDR2 SMNVEV (reference sequence). V was clipped by 6 bases and J by 1 base; unmatched bases: 0. This CDR3 is CASRTSGSYEQYF. CDR3 nucleotide sequence: TGTGCCAGCAGGACTAGCGGGTCCTACGAGCAGTACTTC.

V is TRBV11-2 and J is TRBJ2-1; maybe TRBD2 (5 bases). V gave up 10 bases and J gave up 4 bases, with 17 bases separating them. This CDR3 region has 14 residues. Germline CDR1 and CDR2: SGHAT and FQNNGV. The CDR3 here is CAITGGGLYNEQFF. The CDR3 DNA follows: TGTGCCATTACCGGAGGTGGACTTTACAATGAGCAGTTCTTC.

The table lists this clone with a count of one. The J gene is TRBJ2-2, the V gene TRBV10-3; D may be TRBD2 (7 bases). Trimming left V 3 bases short and J 6 bases short, with 11 bases between. This CDR3 has 14 amino acids. Looked up from germline, CDR1 is ENHRY and CDR2 is SYGVKD. Here the CDR3 reads CAISETGRAGELFF. CDR3 nucleotide sequence: TGTGCCATCAGTGAAACAGGGAGGGCCGGGGAGCTGTTTTTT.

The chain uses TRBV5-6 and TRBJ1-4, with D tentatively TRBD1 (5 bases). V was cut by 4 bases and J by 5 bases, with 12 bases left in between. Germline loops: CDR1 SGHDT, CDR2 YYEEEE. The CDR3 has 14 amino acids. The CDR3 DNA sequence: TGTGCCAGCAGCCGACAGCCGATAAATGAAAAACTGTTTTTT. It encodes CASSRQPINEKLFF. The whole variable domain, filled in from reference TRBV5-6 and TRBJ1-4, reads DAGVTQSPTHLIKTRGQQVTLRCSPKSGHDTVSWYQQALGQGPQFIFQYYEEEERQRGNFPDRFSGHQFPNYSSELNVNALLLGDSALYLCASSRQPINEKLFFGSGTQLSVL.

This clone was detected only a few times. The J gene is TRBJ1-1, the V gene TRBV11-3, with 8 nucleotides matching TRBD1. J lost 3 bases, V lost 4 bases, and 4 bases had no gene match. Per the germline V gene, CDR1 is SGHNT and CDR2 is YENEEA. This CDR3 is built from 14 residues. The CDR3 DNA follows: TGTGCCAGCAGCTCTGGACAGGGTTACACTGAAGCTTTCTTT. This translates into CASSSGQGYTEAFF.

The gene calls are TRBV19 and TRBJ1-2; possibly TRBD1 for D (6 bases). Trimming removed 9 bases from V and 7 bases from J, with 18 bases in between. This CDR3 has 13 residues. Germline CDR1 and CDR2: LNHDA and SQIVND (reference sequence). In DNA form, the CDR3 reads TGTGCCAGCGCCGAAACAGGGCTTGGTGGCTACACCTTC. Its protein is CASAETGLGGYTF.

The gene calls are TRBV7-2 and TRBJ1-3; the D is unclear. The ends were cut back, 1 base at V and 0 bases at J, with 7 bases in the middle. The length of the CDR3 is 15 residues. In germline, CDR1 is SGHTA, CDR2 FQGNSA. The CDR3 region is CASSLEQFSGNTIYF. CDR3 in DNA: TGTGCCAGCAGCTTAGAACAGTTCTCTGGAAACACCATATATTTT. Together with reference TRBV7-2 and TRBJ1-3, the CDR3 gives the full variable domain: GAGVSQSPSNKVTEKGKDVELRCDPISGHTALYWYRQSLGQGLEFLIYFQGNSAPDKSGLPSDRFSAERTGGSVSTLTIQRTQQEDSAVYLCASSLEQFSGNTIYFGEGSWLTVV.

This clone was observed a few times. The CDR3 DNA follows: TGTGCCAGCAGCTTATCCGGGGAGGCTTTCTTT. It codes for CASSLSGEAFF. The V and J genes are TRBV11-3 and TRBJ1-1; D uncertain. V dropped 2 bases and J dropped 11 bases, with 9 bases sitting between them. The germline V gene has CDR1 SGHNT and CDR2 YENEEA. The CDR3 is made up of 11 amino acids. Full variable domain (missing parts from reference TRBV11-3 and TRBJ1-1): EAGVVQSPRYKIIEKKQPVAFWCNPISGHNTLYWYLQNLGQGPELLIRYENEEAVDDSQLPKDRFSAERLKGVDSTLKIQPAELGDSAVYLCASSLSGEAFFGQGTRLTVV.

This clone has only one observation. The chain employs TRBV5-6 and TRBJ2-1; 9 bases map to TRBD1. Germline-derived CDR1 and CDR2 are SGHDT and YYEEEE. CDR3 size: 14 residues. The J segment lost 7 bases and the V segment lost 0 bases, leaving 2 bases of the junction unmatched. The CDR3 spells CASSLGQGVNEQFF. The DNA for the CDR3 is TGTGCCAGCAGCTTGGGACAGGGGGTAAATGAGCAGTTCTTC.

The genes are TRBV12-5 and TRBJ1-5; maybe TRBD1 (5 bases). The CDR3 contains 13 residues. V was cut by 4 bases and J by 6 bases, with 10 bases left in between. CDR1 is LGHNT and CDR2 is FRNRAP in the germline V gene. CDR3 bases: TGTGCTAGTGGTTCAGGGTTCCCTCAGCCCCAGCATTTT. Protein sequence: CASGSGFPQPQHF.

The chain joins TRBV6-4 to TRBJ2-1, with 9 bases identical to TRBD1. The CDR3 is 14 residues long. V was clipped by 4 bases and J by 8 bases; unmatched bases: 6. Germline V gives CDR1 MRHNA, CDR2 SNTAGT. The CDR3 region is CASSAGTGPDEQFF. Written as DNA, the CDR3 is TGTGCCAGCAGTGCCGGGACAGGGCCGGATGAGCAGTTCTTC.

The rearrangement uses TRBV5-1 and TRBJ2-7; the match to TRBD1 covers 8 bases. V dropped 0 bases and J dropped 5; count of bases not matched to a gene: 16. This CDR3 has 18 amino acids. Germline assignment: CDR1 SGHRS and CDR2 YFSETQ. CDR3 bases: TGCGCCAGCAGCTTGGAGAGTGGTCTAGGCAGGGGGCCCCACGAGCAGTACTTC. This translates into CASSLESGLGRGPHEQYF.